These 3 T cell receptor beta chains originate from one sample sequenced in a study of Graves' ophthalmopathy and Graves' hyperthyroidism (dated by TCRdb to the late 2010s). Instrument on record: Illumina HiSeq 2000. For repertoire sequencing, the TCR beta CDR3 regions were amplified from RNA transcripts. HTBI primers and the Qiagen OneStep RT-PCR kit were used in a first-round RT-PCR, which was followed by a second-round multiplex PCR, size selection and purification. TCRdb ran its own pipeline on the public reads, namely fastp trimming at Q25 and MiXCR clone calling, and kept in-frame beta chains. Records with the same CDR3 protein are collapsed into one entry carrying the most frequent genes and DNA. The sample data list about 1.2 million distinct CDR3 sequences, and around a third of these were observed just once. Of the sample, more than 9.5% falls within the top ten clones. The sample taken for sequencing was peripheral blood or thyroid tissue (not recorded which). These receptors came from an adult man with Graves' hyperthyroidism.

The genes are TRBV25-1 and TRBJ2-5; D is possibly TRBD2 (6 bases). Germline assignment: CDR1 MGHDK and CDR2 SYGVNS. CDR3 length: 14 amino acids. V was shortened by 8 bases and J by 4 bases, with 17 bases between the two germline ends. This chain's CDR3 is CASVDVGSGETQYF. The CDR3 bases are TGTGCCAGCGTTGATGTCGGGAGTGGAGAGACCCAGTACTTC.

The chain carries TRBV28 and TRBJ1-6, with a weak D call TRBD1 (5 bases). The CDR3 runs 14 residues. From germline, CDR1 is MDHEN and CDR2 SYDVKM. V lost 4 bases to trimming and J lost 8 bases, with 12 bases between them. The CDR3 DNA follows: TGTGCCAGCAGTTCGGGGACGTACCATTCACCCCTCCACTTT. It yields the protein CASSSGTYHSPLHF.

This chain uses TRBV2 with TRBJ1-4; 8 bases match TRBD1. The V gene's germline CDR1 is SNHLY and CDR2 FYNNEI. The CDR3 consists of 15 residues. J was trimmed by 4 bases and V by 6 bases; bases with no gene match: 7. This chain's CDR3 is CASSYGQGDNEKLFF. CDR3 bases: TGTGCCAGCAGCTACGGACAGGGAGATAATGAAAAACTGTTTTTT. Full variable domain (outside the CDR3, taken from reference TRBV2 and TRBJ1-4): EPEVTQTPSHQVTQMGQEVILRCVPISNHLYFYWYRQILGQKVEFLVSFYNNEISEKSEIFDDQFSVERPDGSNFTLKIRSTKLEDSAMYFCASSYGQGDNEKLFFGSGTQLSVL.